The clone carrying this T cell receptor beta chain was detected once. This entry belongs to a study of blood T cell repertoires in COVID-19. Study background: Samples taken during acute and convalescent COVID-19 were collected in the United States, Italy and Spain. Sample material is recorded as cDNA or gDNA derived from T cells, B-cell-depleted T cells, or PBMCs.

CDR3 size: 15 residues. V was cut by 0 bases and J by 8 bases, with 12 bases left in between. Per the germline V gene, CDR1 is SGHRS and CDR2 is YFSETQ. Per the authors' pipeline: From reference gene primer amplification, estimates of nucleated cell counts were derived. Measured with immunoSEQ multiplex PCR; TCRdb has only the in-frame clones, and not every one. Clonal size and the V and J genes are those of that table, whereas D and trimming came from the DNA. The sample shows 120,000 or so clones, about 92% of them seen only once. The specimen sequenced was peripheral blood. The clonotype was recovered from a man aged 50-60 years with active COVID-19. The V and J genes are TRBV5-1 and TRBJ1-6, with D unclear. The DNA for the CDR3 is TGCGCCAGCAGCTTGGACGGGAGAGTGGATTCACCCCTCCACTTT. Protein: CASSLDGRVDSPLHF.